The 3 T cell receptor beta chains below were found in one sample sequenced in a study of control samples from healthy donors and cancer patients. Clones were sequenced by immunoSEQ multiplex PCR, and TCRdb holds only the in-frame ones, with some missing. Of about 150,000 clones in the sample, approximately 94% were seen once. Specimen: blood. All receptors derive from a man aged 40-50 years in good health.

The V and J genes are TRBV7-9 and TRBJ2-3; TRBD1 matches at 7 bases. In germline, CDR1 is SEHNR, CDR2 FQNEAQ (reference sequence). This CDR3 comprises 15 residues. Losses at the gene ends were 8 bases for V and 3 bases for J; bases not matched to a gene: 11. The CDR3 DNA sequence: TGTGCCAGCGACCTTCGACAGGGTTGGACAGATACGCAGTATTTT. Residues: CASDLRQGWTDTQYF.

The chain couples TRBV19 to TRBJ1-1, with unresolved D. V was clipped by 4 bases and J by 6 bases, with 15 bases between them. This CDR3 is built from 14 residues. CDR1 is LNHDA, CDR2 SQIVND, per germline (reference sequence). CDR3 in DNA: TGTGCCAGTAGTACCCTAACTGGCGCCGCTGAAGCTTTCTTT. Its translation: CASSTLTGAAEAFF.

This sequence joins TRBV28 and TRBJ2-6; 9 nucleotides match TRBD1. The CDR3 sequence is 17 residues long. In germline, CDR1 is MDHEN, CDR2 SYDVKM. V lost 6 bases, J lost 0 bases, and 6 bases stayed unmatched. The CDR3 spells CASSGQGKSSGANVLTF. The DNA of the CDR3 is TGTGCCAGCAGCGGACAGGGGAAAAGCTCTGGGGCCAACGTCCTGACTTTC.